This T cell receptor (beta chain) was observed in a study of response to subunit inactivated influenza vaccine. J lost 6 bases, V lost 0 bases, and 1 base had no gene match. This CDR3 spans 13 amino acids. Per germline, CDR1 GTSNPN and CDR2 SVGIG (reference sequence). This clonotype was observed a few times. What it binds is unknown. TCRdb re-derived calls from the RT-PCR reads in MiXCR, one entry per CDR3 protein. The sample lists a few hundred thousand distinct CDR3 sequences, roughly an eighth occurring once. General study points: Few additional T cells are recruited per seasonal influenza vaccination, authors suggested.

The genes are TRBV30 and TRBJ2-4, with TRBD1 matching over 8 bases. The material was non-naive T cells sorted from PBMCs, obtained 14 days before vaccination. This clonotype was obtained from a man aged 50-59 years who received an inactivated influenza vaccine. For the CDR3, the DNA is TGTGCCTGGAGTGTCCAGGGGGCAAACATTCAGTACTTC. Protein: CAWSVQGANIQYF.